The T cell receptor beta chain under discussion was sequenced for a study of T cell changes during pregnancy in multiple sclerosis. CDR1 and CDR2 from the germline V gene are SNHLY and FYNNEI. This CDR3 is built from 13 residues. Trimming cost V 6 bases and J 1 base; bases outside gene matches: 2. Measured with immunoSEQ multiplex PCR; TCRdb has only the in-frame clones, and not every one. The table lists 79,000 or so clones, more than 80% of them singletons. The specimen was CD4+ T cells from peripheral blood mononuclear cells, collected before pregnancy. This chain uses TRBV2 with TRBJ1-1; TRBD1 matches at 7 bases. The TCR originated in a female donor with multiple sclerosis, enrolled in a pregnancy study. The CDR3 loop is CASRGTANTEAFF. The CDR3 coding sequence is TGTGCCAGCAGGGGGACAGCGAACACTGAAGCTTTCTTT.